This T cell receptor beta chain was retrieved from a study of OX40 agonist ivuxolimab in advanced cancers. Study-wide results and caveats: At 0.1 to 3.0 mg/kg and by week 6, CD4+ and CD8+ T cells in the blood had expanded clonally.

At baseline, cycle 4 day 1, and cycle 7 day 1, blood was sampled. Trimming took 6 bases from V and 5 from J, leaving 13 bases between them. CDR3 size: 13 residues. The germline CDR1 and CDR2 sequences are SQVTM and ANQGSEA. The protocol was immunoSEQ multiplex PCR, while the TCRdb copy is restricted to in-frame clones and leaves out a portion. Of fewer than 40,000 clones in the sample, approximately 80% were seen once. A remark on this clone: Its antigen is still unknown.

J is TRBJ2-2 and V is TRBV29-1, with D possibly TRBD2 on 6 matching bases. The receptor comes from an adult with an advanced solid tumor such as melanoma, head and neck, liver or kidney cancer. The source material was CD4+ or CD8+ T cells sorted from blood, sampled in a trial of the OX40 agonist ivuxolimab. The CDR3 is CSVGHGTTGELFF. For the CDR3, the DNA is TGCAGCGTAGGACATGGGACTACCGGGGAGCTGTTTTTT.